A selection of T cell receptor beta chains follows, all from one sample in a study of blood T cell repertoires in COVID-19. The repertoire was sequenced with immunoSEQ multiplex PCR; TCRdb's copy has only in-frame clones and lacks some. The sample gives around 290,000 clones, about 89% of which show up once; roughly 8% is in the top ten. Sequencing used peripheral blood. These receptors all stem from a woman aged 50 to 60 who had recovered from COVID-19. CDR3s include the opening cysteine and the closing phenylalanine or tryptophan. The D gene is left open where the match is weak. Some rows mark clone size as missing; the rest say once, few, many or name a class of expanded clone.

>NA|TRBV7-2|TRBJ2-7|TRBD1
TGTGCCAGCAGTCGAAGACAGGGTTTGGGGTCCTACGAGCAGTACTTC
CASSRRQGLGSYEQYF
>NA|TRBV6-2/TRBV6-3|TRBJ1-5|NA
TGTGCCAGCAGTTCACGAGGTAACGGGGGAGAAAATCAGCCCCAGCATTTT
CASSSRGNGGENQPQHF
>NA|TRBV7-3|TRBJ2-5|NA
TGTGCCAGCAGCTTTGGGAGACAAGAGACCCAGTACTTC
CASSFGRQETQYF
>NA|TRBV4-1|TRBJ1-6|NA
TGCGCCAGCAGCCAACCGGACAGCCGCTCTCCCCTCCACTTT
CASSQPDSRSPLHF
>NA|TRBV6-5|TRBJ1-5|TRBD1
TGTGCCAGCAGTTACCAGGGGGGACAGCCCCAGCATTTT
CASSYQGGQPQHF
>NA|TRBV20-1|TRBJ2-1|NA
TGCAGTGCTAGTAGAGGCGAGCAGTTCTTC
CSASRGEQFF
>NA|TRBV18|TRBJ2-1|TRBD2
TGTGCCAGCTCACCAGCTTTGGGAAGCACTAGCGGGTCGTCCTACAATGAGCAGTTCTTC
CASSPALGSTSGSSYNEQFF
>NA|TRBV27|TRBJ1-1|NA
TGTGCCAGCAAGGGCCCCTCGGGGTTGGCTTTCTTT
CASKGPSGLAFF
>NA|TRBV7-8|TRBJ2-2|NA
TGTGCCAGCAGCTTTACTCCGGCGGGCCACTCGAACACCGGGGAGCTGTTTTTT
CASSFTPAGHSNTGELFF
>NA|TRBV3-1/TRBV3-2|TRBJ2-1|NA
TGTGCCAGCAGCCAAGCCCTCCCGGGGTTCGTAGATGAGCAGTTCTTC
CASSQALPGFVDEQFF
>NA|TRBV4-3|TRBJ1-1|TRBD1
TGCGCCAGCAGCCAACATGCGACAGGGGGCCTTAACACTGAAGCTTTCTTT
CASSQHATGGLNTEAFF
>NA|TRBV28|TRBJ2-7|NA
TGTGCCAGCAGGCAGGGGCCGGGATCCTACGAGCAGTACTTC
CASRQGPGSYEQYF
>NA|TRBV4-2|TRBJ2-3|NA
TGTGCCAGCAGCCAAGATAGTACAGGAGATACGCAGTATTTT
CASSQDSTGDTQYF
>NA|TRBV9|TRBJ1-2|TRBD1
TGTGCCAGCAGAGGTGGACAGGGCGCCTATGGCTACACCTTC
CASRGGQGAYGYTF
>NA|TRBV7-2|TRBJ2-1|NA
TGTGCCAGCAGCTTCAGGGGTAAGGGACGCAATGAGCAGTTCTTC
CASSFRGKGRNEQFF
>NA|TRBV7-9|TRBJ2-1|NA
TGTGCCAGCAGCTTAAGCGTTTCCTACAATGAGCAGTTCTTC
CASSLSVSYNEQFF
>few|TRBV5-1|TRBJ2-7|NA
TGCGCCAGCAGCTTGGCTCTCGGGGGTACAACTACCTACGAGCAGTACTTC
CASSLALGGTTTYEQYF
>NA|TRBV18|TRBJ2-1|TRBD2
TGTGCCAGCTCACCATTGCGGGGGGGTATTAATGAGCAGTTCTTC
CASSPLRGGINEQFF
>NA|TRBV28|TRBJ1-1|TRBD1
TGTGCCAGCAGACGGACAGGGGATCCTCAAGCTTTCTTT
CASRRTGDPQAFF
>NA|TRBV6-5|TRBJ1-5|NA
TGTGCCAGCAGCCAAGACAGATATAGCAATCAGCCCCAGCATTTT
CASSQDRYSNQPQHF
>NA|TRBV19|TRBJ2-6|NA
TGTGCCAGTAGTATTACTAGGACGGCTCGGGCCAACGTCCTGACTTTC
CASSITRTARANVLTF
>NA|TRBV7-2|TRBJ1-2|NA
TGTGCCAGCAGGTATCCTCAGGAATACTATGGCTACACCTTC
CASRYPQEYYGYTF
>NA|TRBV11-3|TRBJ2-7|TRBD1
TGTGCCAGCAGCTTAGGACAGGGGGCTGGGTACGAGCAGTACTTC
CASSLGQGAGYEQYF
>NA|TRBV28|TRBJ2-1|NA
TGTGCCAGCAGCCAATCCGACAGGTACAATGAGCAGTTCTTC
CASSQSDRYNEQFF
>NA|TRBV10-3|TRBJ2-7|NA
TGTGCCATCACCTCGAGTCACTCCTACGAGCAGTACTTC
CAITSSHSYEQYF
>NA|TRBV6-2/TRBV6-3|TRBJ1-4|NA
TGTGCCAGCAGTGAGCGGGGAAGTGAAAAACTGTTTTTT
CASSERGSEKLFF